This entry lists 21 T cell receptor beta chains sequenced from one sample in a study of identical twins. TCRdb re-analysed the 5' RACE reads in MiXCR, keeping a single row per CDR3 protein. The sample yields around 340,000 distinct CDR3 sequences, approximately 13% seen once. The same data also went into a second study, on yellow fever vaccine responses in identical twins.

The sequenced sample was CD8+ T cells sorted from blood. Receptor source: a woman in her late teens or twenties in good health.

The chain joins TRBV20-1 to TRBJ2-3, with 8 bases that match TRBD1. Trimming took 6 bases from V and 4 from J; bases not matched to a gene: 9. The CDR3 is 14 amino acids. Germline V gives CDR1 DFQATT, CDR2 SNEGSKA (reference sequence). The CDR3 nucleotides are TGCAGTGCAAAGACAGGGGTTAGGCCAGATACGCAGTATTTT. Encoded protein: CSAKTGVRPDTQYF.

V usage is TRBV19 and J usage is TRBJ1-4; no clear D gene. The CDR3 is 11 residues long. V was trimmed by 3 bases and J by 7 bases, leaving 3 bases between them. Germline CDR1 reads LNHDA; CDR2 reads SQIVND (reference sequence). The CDR3 DNA follows: TGTGCCAGTAGTATCGGTGAAAAACTGTTTTTT. Translated: CASSIGEKLFF. The full variable domain, its missing parts supplied by reference TRBV19 and TRBJ1-4, is DGGITQSPKYLFRKEGQNVTLSCEQNLNHDAMYWYRQDPGQGLRLIYYSQIVNDFQKGDIAEGYSVSREKKESFPLTVTSAQKNPTAFYLCASSIGEKLFFGSGTQLSVL.

This chain uses TRBV10-3 with TRBJ2-1; D is unclear. The V and J ends lost 4 bases and 6 bases respectively, with 10 bases between them. Germline V CDR1 and CDR2: ENHRY, SYGVKD. This CDR3 contains 13 residues. The CDR3 here is CAISGPSANEQFF. CDR3 sequence (DNA): TGTGCCATCAGTGGACCTAGTGCCAATGAGCAGTTCTTC.

The rearrangement uses TRBV12-3 or TRBV12-4 and TRBJ1-5; TRBD1 agrees at 7 bases. J was trimmed by 9 bases and V by 6 bases; bases with no gene match: 11. The length of the CDR3 is 14 residues. CDR3 DNA: TGTGCCAGCAGCCCGGGACAGATCGGTCCGCCCCAGCATTTT. It codes for CASSPGQIGPPQHF.

The rearrangement joins TRBV7-6 to TRBJ1-1; TRBD1 might be the D (5 bases). V was clipped by 1 base and J by 0 bases, with 9 bases between them. Germline V gene data show CDR1 as SGHVS and CDR2 as FNYEAQ. The CDR3 extends over 15 amino acids. The DNA for the CDR3 is TGTGCCAGCAGCTTAGGAGTAGGGGTGAACACTGAAGCTTTCTTT. Its translation: CASSLGVGVNTEAFF.

In this sample, this clonotype turned up a few times. V gene TRBV11-1 combines with J gene TRBJ2-2, with a weak D call TRBD1 (5 bases). The germline V gene encodes CDR1 SGHAT and CDR2 FQDESV (reference sequence). V was clipped by 4 bases and J by 6 bases, with 24 bases between them. The CDR3 spans 18 residues. The CDR3 region is CASSSESPKGAVAGELFF. CDR3 DNA sequence: TGTGCCAGCAGCTCCGAATCCCCTAAAGGGGCGGTGGCCGGGGAGCTGTTTTTT.

This clonotype was seen only a few times. The chain is built from TRBV11-2 and TRBJ1-1; tentatively, D is TRBD1 (6 bases). Looked up from germline, CDR1 is SGHAT and CDR2 is FQNNGV. This CDR3 is built from 13 residues. Between the trimmed V and J ends, which lost 5 bases and 10 bases, there was a span of 17 bases. As DNA, the CDR3 is TGTGCCAGCAGCCGAGGGGGGGTGAGGGGAGCTTTCTTT. Translation gives CASSRGGVRGAFF. Filled out from reference TRBV11-2 and TRBJ1-1, the complete variable domain reads EAGVAQSPRYKIIEKRQSVAFWCNPISGHATLYWYQQILGQGPKLLIQFQNNGVVDDSQLPKDRFSAERLKGVDSTLKIQPAKLEDSAVYLCASSRGGVRGAFFGQGTRLTVV.

This clonotype was seen only a few times. The chain uses TRBV18 and TRBJ2-7; TRBD1 might be the D (6 bases). CDR1 and CDR2 from the germline V gene are KGHSH and LQKENI. The CDR3 runs to 16 residues. Trimming cost V 0 bases and J 2 bases, with 14 bases left between them. The CDR3 reads CASSPPINRAPYEQYF. CDR3 bases: TGTGCCAGCTCACCACCGATCAACAGGGCGCCCTACGAGCAGTACTTC.

This clonotype has ten or more counts. The J gene is TRBJ2-7, the V gene TRBV10-3; tentatively, D is TRBD2 (5 bases). There are 15 residues in the CDR3. V gave up 0 bases and J gave up 7 bases, with 16 bases separating them. The germline V gene encodes CDR1 ENHRY and CDR2 SYGVKD. CDR3 coding DNA: TGTGCCATCAGTGAGTCTGGACTTACTCCTTGGGAGCAGTACTTC. This encodes CAISESGLTPWEQYF.

This clonotype was counted between two and nine times. The chain has TRBV6-1 and TRBJ2-1; unclear D gene. The CDR3 spans 16 residues. Germline-derived CDR1 and CDR2 are MNHNS and SASEGT. Deletions cut 4 bases from V and 0 bases from J, with 13 bases between. The CDR3 region has the DNA TGTGCCAGCAGTGTATCCCGCGACTTCTCCTACAATGAGCAGTTCTTC. Translation gives CASSVSRDFSYNEQFF.

In its sample, this clonotype was seen a few times. The gene calls are TRBV27 and TRBJ2-7; no clear D gene. Germline CDR1 and CDR2: MNHEY and SMNVEV (reference sequence). The CDR3 consists of 13 residues. Trimming removed 0 bases from V and 6 bases from J, with 9 bases in between. Written as DNA, the CDR3 is TGTGCCAGCAGTTTATCGGAGCTTGGCGAGCAGTACTTC. It specifies CASSLSELGEQYF.

This clonotype was recorded at least ten times. The rearrangement uses TRBV3-1 and TRBJ2-7; D is uncertain. The CDR3 runs 11 residues. Trimming took 1 base from V and 4 from J, leaving 2 bases between them. The germline V gene encodes CDR1 LGHDT and CDR2 YNNKEL (reference sequence). The DNA of the CDR3 is TGTGCCAGCAGCCAAGGTTACGAGCAGTACGTC. Translated, it gives CASSQGYEQYV.

This sequence joins TRBV5-4 and TRBJ2-1, with D possibly TRBD2 on 6 matching bases. Germline V gene lookup returns CDR1 SGHNT and CDR2 YYREEE (reference sequence). The CDR3 consists of 17 residues. V was cut by 4 bases and J by 0 bases, with 17 bases left in between. The CDR3 loop reads CASSRWGGLASYNEQFF. CDR3 DNA: TGTGCCAGCAGCCGGTGGGGAGGCCTAGCCTCCTACAATGAGCAGTTCTTC.

The chain uses TRBV7-9 and TRBJ2-1, with D possibly being TRBD1 (5 bases). V shed 5 bases and J shed 0 bases, with 14 bases lying between them. Germline assignment: CDR1 SEHNR and CDR2 FQNEAQ (reference sequence). The CDR3 totals 16 residues. CDR3 sequence reads: CASSPATAFSYNEQFF. The CDR3 DNA is TGTGCCAGCAGCCCCGCGACAGCATTCTCCTACAATGAGCAGTTCTTC.

This clonotype was counted a few times. The rearrangement links TRBV2 to TRBJ1-2, with D possibly TRBD1 on 5 matching bases. From germline, CDR1 is SNHLY and CDR2 FYNNEI. Trimming pared 6 bases from V and 7 bases from J, leaving 9 bases between. This CDR3 has 11 residues. CDR3 region: CASRRGGGYTF. CDR3 nucleotide sequence: TGTGCCAGCAGACGGGGCGGTGGCTACACCTTC.

The rearrangement links TRBV5-1 to TRBJ2-2; D may correspond to TRBD1 or TRBD2 (6 bases each). Trimming left V 2 bases short and J 2 bases short, with 22 bases between. CDR3 size: 19 residues. The germline V gene encodes CDR1 SGHRS and CDR2 YFSETQ. In nucleotides, the CDR3 is TGCGCCAGCAGCTTATATCCACCCGACAGGAGGGGTAACACCGGGGAGCTGTTTTTT. This codes for CASSLYPPDRRGNTGELFF.

This clonotype came up many times. The chain is built from TRBV7-9 and TRBJ2-1; D is perhaps TRBD1 or TRBD2 (5 bases each). From germline, CDR1 is SEHNR and CDR2 FQNEAQ (reference sequence). V dropped 6 bases and J dropped 10 bases, with 13 bases sitting between them. CDR3 length: 12 residues. This CDR3 reads CASSSLGEEQFF. CDR3 DNA: TGTGCCAGCAGTTCACTAGGGGAGGAGCAGTTCTTC.

This clonotype was detected a few times. V is TRBV2 and J is TRBJ2-1; D gene unclear. Trimming took off 4 bases at V and 6 bases at J, with 7 bases between the two ends. CDR1 is SNHLY and CDR2 is FYNNEI in the germline V gene. This CDR3 region has 12 residues. The CDR3: CASSVRSNEQFF. The CDR3 DNA is TGTGCCAGCAGTGTTCGGTCCAATGAGCAGTTCTTC.

In this sample, this clonotype turned up a few times. This chain links TRBV3-1 with TRBJ2-3, with D perhaps TRBD1 or TRBD2 (5 bases each). Germline CDR1 reads LGHDT; CDR2 reads YNNKEL (reference sequence). The CDR3 sequence is 14 residues long. The V end lost 5 bases, the J end lost 6 bases, and 15 bases lay between the germline ends. This CDR3 is CASSYAGTGDTQYF. Here the CDR3 DNA reads TGTGCCAGCAGCTACGCAGGGACCGGGGATACGCAGTATTTT.

This clonotype was found a few times. The chain recombines TRBV29-1 with TRBJ2-7; D gene ambiguous. The CDR3 has 15 amino acids. CDR1 SQVTM and CDR2 ANQGSEA come from the germline V gene. V lost 1 base, J lost 2 bases, and 15 bases lay in between. Written as DNA, the CDR3 is TGCAGCGTTGAAGTGCCCGGAGACACCACCTACGAGCAGTACGTC. Translation gives CSVEVPGDTTYEQYV.

This clonotype was detected many times. The J gene is TRBJ2-5, the V gene TRBV29-1, with D tentatively TRBD2 (5 bases). The CDR3 contains 11 residues. V lost 2 bases and J lost 13, with 14 bases in between. Germline loops: CDR1 SQVTM, CDR2 ANQGSEA. CDR3: CSVEYLALPYF. The CDR3 DNA reads TGCAGCGTTGAATACCTAGCCCTCCCGTACTTC.